These 23 T cell receptor beta chains were sequenced from one sample in a study of shared clonotypes between healthy human individuals. Assay: immunoSEQ multiplex PCR; the TCRdb copy retains only in-frame clones and omits some. The data contain approximately 1.4 million clones, around 98% of them seen just once; the ten biggest clones take up less than 0.55%. Sample: naive CD4+ T cells sorted from blood. Subset of the sample: CD45RA+ positively selected. The receptor set was obtained from a man aged 30-40 years in good health.

CDR3 DNA sequence: TGTGCCAGCAGTTACACAGGGGGGGATTTTGACGAGCAGTACTTC. Amino acid sequence: CASSYTGGDFDEQYF. The chain recombines TRBV6-5 with TRBJ2-7, with D perhaps TRBD1 (8 bases). Germline loops: CDR1 MNHEY, CDR2 SVGAGI. This CDR3 is built from 15 residues. V was clipped by 2 bases and J by 5 bases, with 16 bases between them.

This rearrangement joins TRBV5-1 to TRBJ2-5; D assignment may be TRBD1 or TRBD2 (8 bases each). Germline V gene lookup returns CDR1 SGHRS and CDR2 YFSETQ. Trimming removed 4 bases from V and 4 bases from J, with 17 bases in between. The CDR3 sequence is 15 residues long. The CDR3 sequence is CASSPDRAGGETQYF. CDR3 in DNA: TGCGCCAGCAGCCCGGACAGGGCGGGGGGAGAGACCCAGTACTTC.

The chain is built from TRBV6-1 and TRBJ2-1; possible D gene TRBD2, 5 bases. The V gene's germline CDR1 is MNHNS and CDR2 SASEGT. CDR3 length: 16 amino acids. Trimming took 4 bases from V and 3 from J, leaving 16 bases between them. CDR3 coding DNA: TGTGCCAGCAGTGCAGCTCAGCGGAGATTCTACAATGAGCAGTTCTTC. It is translated as CASSAAQRRFYNEQFF.

A few counts support this clone. The gene calls are TRBV19 and TRBJ2-2; 8 bases match TRBD2. This CDR3 region has 15 residues. Trimming removed 4 bases from V and 0 bases from J; junction bases left unmatched: 1. Germline-derived CDR1 and CDR2 are LNHDA and SQIVND (reference sequence). In DNA, the CDR3 is TGTGCCAGTAGTACGGGACTAGCGAACACCGGGGAGCTGTTTTTT. Translation gives CASSTGLANTGELFF. Full variable domain (rest looked up from reference TRBV19 and TRBJ2-2): DGGITQSPKYLFRKEGQNVTLSCEQNLNHDAMYWYRQDPGQGLRLIYYSQIVNDFQKGDIAEGYSVSREKKESFPLTVTSAQKNPTAFYLCASSTGLANTGELFFGEGSRLTVL.

V gene TRBV5-6 combines with J gene TRBJ2-2, with D possibly matching TRBD2 (7 bases). The germline CDR1 and CDR2 sequences are SGHDT and YYEEEE. The V end lost 0 bases, the J end lost 5 bases, and 14 bases lay between the germline ends. CDR3 size: 16 residues. The CDR3, as DNA: TGTGCCAGCAGCTTGGTTCCCGGGGGGCGAACCGGGGAGCTGTTTTTT. Amino acids: CASSLVPGGRTGELFF.

This chain connects TRBV9 to TRBJ2-1; TRBD2 matches at 7 bases. Germline CDR1 and CDR2: SGDLS and YYNGEE. The CDR3 is made up of 15 amino acids. V lost 2 bases, J lost 6 bases, and 8 bases stayed unmatched. The CDR3 is CASSVGPIAGNEQFF. Here the CDR3 DNA reads TGTGCCAGCAGCGTGGGCCCCATAGCGGGCAATGAGCAGTTCTTC. Full variable domain (outside the CDR3, taken from reference TRBV9 and TRBJ2-1): DSGVTQTPKHLITATGQRVTLRCSPRSGDLSVYWYQQSLDQGLQFLIQYYNGEERAKGNILERFSAQQFPDLHSELNLSSLELGDSALYFCASSVGPIAGNEQFFGPGTRLTVL.

This chain uses TRBV11-2 with TRBJ2-1; perhaps TRBD2 as D (5 bases). Germline CDR1 reads SGHAT; CDR2 reads FQNNGV. This CDR3 contains 13 residues. Trimming left V 5 bases short and J 6 bases short, with 11 bases between. The CDR3 nucleotides read TGTGCCAGCAGCCTTCAACGGGGCAATGAGCAGTTCTTC. The encoded protein is CASSLQRGNEQFF.

This chain joins TRBV6-5 and TRBJ2-7; weak D call: TRBD1 (5 bases). The germline V gene has CDR1 MNHEY and CDR2 SVGAGI. This CDR3 contains 13 residues. Trimming stripped 2 bases from V and 6 bases from J, with 11 bases between. CDR3 sequence (DNA): TGTGCCAGCAGTTACCCGACAGCTCGCGAGCAGTACTTC. Amino acids: CASSYPTAREQYF.

As regards this clone: Other DNA sequences of this sample code for an identical CDR3. This rearrangement joins TRBV5-1 to TRBJ2-3; D not certain. The CDR3 extends over 15 amino acids. Deletions cut 0 bases from V and 0 bases from J, with 8 bases between. CDR1 SGHRS and CDR2 YFSETQ come from the germline V gene. The CDR3 DNA is TGCGCCAGCAGCTTGGTTCCTAGTAGCACAGATACGCAGTATTTT. This translates into CASSLVPSSTDTQYF.

The chain couples TRBV5-1 to TRBJ2-6; 8 bases map to TRBD1. CDR1 and CDR2 (germline): SGHRS, YFSETQ. J gave up 4 bases and V 2 bases, and 8 bases lay outside the gene matches. The CDR3 runs 17 residues. CDR3 coding DNA: TGCGCCAGCAGCTTCGGGACAGGTACAACGGGGGCCAACGTCCTGACTTTC. Its translation: CASSFGTGTTGANVLTF.

The CDR3 DNA follows: TGTGCCACCAGCCTCAGCGGGGCGTCGCAAGAGACCCAGTACTTC. It translates to CATSLSGASQETQYF. The chain employs TRBV15 and TRBJ2-5, with 7 bases lining up with TRBD2. Trimming cost V 5 bases and J 2 bases; bases outside gene matches: 8. Germline CDR1 LNHNV, CDR2 YYDKDF (reference sequence). The CDR3 loop spans 15 amino acids.

On this clone: Other DNA sequences within the sample encode an identical CDR3. This rearrangement joins TRBV5-1 to TRBJ2-2, with 7 positions matching TRBD1. CDR3 length equals 13 residues. The V gene end was trimmed by 2 bases and the J gene end by 8 bases; junction bases not matched to a gene: 3. The V gene's germline CDR1 is SGHRS and CDR2 YFSETQ. The CDR3 DNA sequence: TGCGCCAGCAGCTTACAGGGGCCGGGGGAGCTGTTTTTT. This encodes CASSLQGPGELFF. The variable domain in full, with the rest retrieved from reference TRBV5-1 and TRBJ2-2, is KAGVTQTPRYLIKTRGQQVTLSCSPISGHRSVSWYQQTPGQGLQFLFEYFSETQRNKGNFPGRFSGRQFSNSRSEMNVSTLELGDSALYLCASSLQGPGELFFGEGSRLTVL.

This chain uses TRBV5-1 with TRBJ2-1; perhaps TRBD2 as D (6 bases). The CDR3 covers 14 residues. Trimming stripped 2 bases from V and 8 bases from J, with 14 bases between. CDR1 is SGHRS, CDR2 YFSETQ, per germline. CDR3 sequence (DNA): TGCGCCAGCAGCTTACGGGAGCCCGTGGATGAGCAGTTCTTC. It yields the protein CASSLREPVDEQFF.

The chain couples TRBV28 to TRBJ1-5; D ambiguous. The CDR3 contains 14 residues. CDR1 MDHEN and CDR2 SYDVKM come from the germline V gene. Deletions cut 2 bases from V and 6 bases from J, with 11 bases between. The CDR3 region has the DNA TGTGCCAGCAGTTTAGTATCTTTGTCTCAGCCCCAGCATTTT. It yields the protein CASSLVSLSQPQHF.

The chain links TRBV29-1 to TRBJ2-7; the match to TRBD2 covers 12 bases. CDR1 is SQVTM, CDR2 ANQGSEA, per germline. The CDR3 length is 15 residues. Germline trimming cut 4 bases from V and 2 bases from J; bases unmatched to any gene: 6. The CDR3 DNA reads TGCAGCGTTGTGACTAGCGGGAGACCCACCTACGAGCAGTACTTC. It specifies CSVVTSGRPTYEQYF.

The J gene is TRBJ2-7, the V gene TRBV28; D might be TRBD2 (5 bases). Deletions cut 7 bases from V and 2 bases from J, with 21 bases between. This CDR3 region has 16 residues. Germline V gene data show CDR1 as MDHEN and CDR2 as SYDVKM. The CDR3 region is CASNVGPGGGTYEQYF. CDR3 coding DNA: TGTGCCAGCAACGTTGGACCAGGAGGAGGAACCTACGAGCAGTACTTC. Supplemented by reference TRBV28 and TRBJ2-7, the full variable domain reads DVKVTQSSRYLVKRTGEKVFLECVQDMDHENMFWYRQDPGLGLRLIYFSYDVKMKEKGDIPEGYSVSREKKERFSLILESASTNQTSMYLCASNVGPGGGTYEQYFGPGTRLTVT.

The chain links TRBV5-6 to TRBJ2-3; perhaps TRBD2 as D (6 bases). CDR3 length equals 15 residues. V gave up 0 bases and J gave up 6 bases, with 14 bases separating them. Germline V gives CDR1 SGHDT, CDR2 YYEEEE. CDR3 nucleotides: TGTGCCAGCAGCTTGGCCAAGGGGAGGTCGGATACGCAGTATTTT. It yields the protein CASSLAKGRSDTQYF.

Details on this clone: Other DNA sequences in this sample translate to the same CDR3. The V and J genes are TRBV5-1 and TRBJ2-3; 10 bases match TRBD1. V lost 4 bases, J lost 4 bases, and 0 bases stayed unmatched. Germline CDR1 is SGHRS and CDR2 is YFSETQ. The CDR3 extends over 13 amino acids. CDR3 coding DNA: TGCGCCAGCAGCGGACAGGGGGCAGATACGCAGTATTTT. Residues: CASSGQGADTQYF.

This chain joins TRBV6-6 and TRBJ2-3; 8 bases align to TRBD2. The germline V gene encodes CDR1 MNHNY and CDR2 SVGAGI (reference sequence). V shed 6 bases, J shed 4 bases, and the junction held 3 bases outside the gene matches. The CDR3 length is 13 residues. In DNA, the CDR3 is TGTGCCAGCAGAGCGGGGGAGGCAGATACGCAGTATTTT. Translating gives CASRAGEADTQYF.

The rearrangement links TRBV6-1 to TRBJ1-5, with unresolved D. V gave up 6 bases and J gave up 0 bases, with 12 bases separating them. CDR3 size: 15 residues. Per the germline V gene, CDR1 is MNHNS and CDR2 is SASEGT. Here the CDR3 reads CASSWIDDSNQPQHF. The CDR3 nucleotides are TGTGCCAGCAGCTGGATCGACGATAGCAATCAGCCCCAGCATTTT.

On this clone: One junction end does not reproduce the germline sequence, and a read error may be involved. The rearrangement uses TRBV7-7 and TRBJ1-1; D perhaps matches TRBD1 (6 bases). The CDR3 consists of 13 residues. In germline, CDR1 is SSHAT, CDR2 FNYEAQ (reference sequence). The CDR3 sequence: CASSLDSGTEAFF. The CDR3 DNA follows: TGTGCTAGCAGCTTAGATTCCGGGACAGAAGCTTTCTTT.

A remark on this clone: Other DNA sequences of this sample code for an identical CDR3. This chain connects TRBV28 to TRBJ2-7; 7 nucleotides agree with TRBD1. The V segment lost 8 bases and the J segment 0 bases; nucleotides outside the gene matches: 7. CDR3 length equals 14 residues. The germline V gene encodes CDR1 MDHEN and CDR2 SYDVKM. DNA of the CDR3: TGTGCCAGCCCCCCCCCAGGGGGCTCCTACGAGCAGTACTTC. Encoded protein: CASPPPGGSYEQYF.

This clone was detected only once. This chain uses TRBV28 with TRBJ1-3, with D perhaps TRBD1 (5 bases). The germline V and J ends were trimmed by 0 bases and 9 bases, with 18 bases remaining between them. Germline V gene lookup returns CDR1 MDHEN and CDR2 SYDVKM. The CDR3 extends over 16 amino acids. The CDR3 DNA follows: TGTGCCAGCAGTTTATGCGGGCTGACAGATCCTTGCACCATATATTTT. Translating it yields CASSLCGLTDPCTIYF. Full variable domain (outside the CDR3, taken from reference TRBV28 and TRBJ1-3): DVKVTQSSRYLVKRTGEKVFLECVQDMDHENMFWYRQDPGLGLRLIYFSYDVKMKEKGDIPEGYSVSREKKERFSLILESASTNQTSMYLCASSLCGLTDPCTIYFGEGSWLTVV.